This T cell receptor (beta chain) came from a study of identical twins' blood T cells. The V gene's germline CDR1 is LGHDT and CDR2 YNNKEL (reference sequence). The CDR3 is made up of 15 amino acids. The V end lost 4 bases, the J end lost 5 bases, and 17 bases lay between the germline ends. TCRdb re-derived calls from the 5' RACE reads in MiXCR, one entry per CDR3 protein. Among hundreds of thousands of distinct CDR3 sequences listed, roughly 27% were seen once. This clonotype was seen only once. This clonotype originated in a woman aged 18-50 years in good health. The chain employs TRBV3-1 and TRBJ1-1; a possible D gene is TRBD1 (6 bases). Sequenced input: PBMCs. The CDR3 DNA sequence: TGTGCCAGCAGCCTCCTGGGGGCCGGGACTACTGAAGCTTTCTTT. This gives the protein CASSLLGAGTTEAFF.